This T cell receptor (beta chain) was documented in a study of monozygotic twins with cystic fibrosis (dated by TCRdb to about 2021). For the study in its entirety: Roughly 2.8 micrograms of fragmented DNA went through 15 PCR cycles to produce barcoded libraries. The study compared TCR beta repertoires within and between 16 monozygotic twin pairs with cystic fibrosis to assess genetic influence on V and J gene usage. Ten female and six male twin pairs, aged about 2.0 to 40 years (median approximately 9.5 years) and mostly children and adolescents, were included in the cohort. On the day blood was drawn, the twins' weight-for-height and FEVPerc (FEV1 disease centile) were ranked against those of the 950 to 1,200 cohort participants. Data for three of the twin pairs had been reported earlier in a different context.

V is reduced by 1 base and J by 3 bases, leaving a spacing of 9 bases between them. From the cysteine up to the phenylalanine, the CDR3 has a length of 15 residues. Here the CDR3 DNA is all that survives: 45 bases in frame from base 1. Reading the germline V gene gives CDR1 MGHRA and CDR2 YSYEKL. TCR beta CDR3 regions were amplified by multiplex PCR using the immunoSEQ immune profiling system, following the manufacturer's instructions. Sequencing was performed on an Illumina NextSeq system. Per the authors' processing: Sequence data were processed on the immunoSEQ Analyzer platform, and clonality was computed as the square root of Simpson's index of productive rearrangements. Jensen-Shannon distance served as the measure of similarity in V and J usage, while OLGA was used to compute CDR3 generation probabilities. Shared CDR3 sequences were searched in the immuneACCESS database (August 2020) and in VDJdb (December 2020). TCRdb provides this immuneACCESS table in a form limited to in-frame rearrangements. Some clones are lacking; in checked studies, under half of them reflect an unresolved V gene, and why the rest are absent is not known. The DNA was the basis for D and trimming; V, J and clone size are from that table. This sample lists fewer than 30,000 clones; 85% were detected once. The leading ten clones occupy about 1% of the sample.

Remarks on this clone: This receptor's antigen is unknown. Base qualities are not recorded, but no much larger clone differs from it by a single base.

What the research found in general, with its limitations: Only a small cohort was studied, and no association of shared CDR3 numbers with age, concordance or disease severity was found. The greatest similarity to the co-twin was observed for V gene usage in 13 of 16 pairs and for J usage in 8 of 16 pairs, which suggested genetic constraints. Simpson clonality was generally low (median around 0.01), suggesting a naive-dominated repertoire, with higher clonality in the most severely affected patients. Monozygotic CF twin pairs shared significantly more nucleotide-identical clonotypes within each pair than unrelated CF individuals shared with one another (P = 0.000026, Mann-Whitney).

The twin pairs came from the European Cystic Fibrosis Twin and Sibling Study Cohort, a cohort that recruited patients from over a hundred CF clinics across 14 European countries. Zygosity and CFTR genotype were confirmed in-house, and zygosity was tested by multiplex PCR of nine short tandem repeat loci. Peripheral blood was taken from each twin, and clinical parameters were recorded on the day of blood sampling. Phenol/chloroform extraction was used to isolate genomic DNA from peripheral blood cells, and the DNA was then kept in TE buffer at 4 degrees C. The sample consisted of blood. Recombination joined TRBV4-1 with TRBJ2-2; no D gene is confidently identified. This clonotype was sampled from a girl aged 2-10 years with cystic fibrosis. The CDR3 protein: CASSQVGIDTGELFF. The nucleotides are TGCGCCAGCAGCCAAGTAGGGATCGACACCGGGGAGCTGTTTTTT.